The 32 T cell receptor beta chains reported below all come from one sample, sequenced in a study of CD8 T cells in Susac syndrome. When the RNA was reverse transcribed, random hexamers were used with an input of roughly 0.5 to 1 ug. Via MiXCR, TCRdb re-called the immunoSEQ multiplex PCR reads, giving one row per CDR3 protein. The sample records about 150,000 distinct CDR3 sequences, around 95% being singletons. The sample was CD8+ T cells from PBMCs. The receptors stem from a human donor with multiple sclerosis.

The rearrangement joins TRBV6-1 to TRBJ2-3; 11 positions match TRBD2. The V segment lost 4 bases and the J segment 7 bases; nucleotides outside the gene matches: 1. The CDR3 has 13 residues. The V gene's germline CDR1 is MNHNS and CDR2 SASEGT. The CDR3 region has the DNA TGTGCCAGCAGTGGACTAGCGGGGAATACGCAGTATTTT. This codes for CASSGLAGNTQYF.

The chain uses TRBV12-3 or TRBV12-4 and TRBJ2-5; no clear D. The CDR3 runs 14 residues. V was trimmed by 5 bases and J by 3 bases, leaving 13 bases between them. The CDR3 is CASSAARVEETQYF. Written as DNA, the CDR3 is TGTGCCAGCAGTGCGGCCCGGGTCGAAGAGACCCAGTACTTC.

The V call is TRBV6-5, the J call TRBJ1-5; TRBD1 is a possible D gene (6 bases). Per the germline V gene, CDR1 is MNHEY and CDR2 is SVGAGI. This CDR3 has 14 amino acids. The V end was cut by 0 bases, the J end by 4 bases, with 7 bases between. The CDR3 DNA follows: TGTGCCAGCAGTTACTCGACAGGTAATCAGCCCCAGCATTTT. It yields the protein CASSYSTGNQPQHF.

This clonotype was found a few times. The gene calls are TRBV27 and TRBJ2-1; no clear D gene. V lost 3 bases and J 8 bases, leaving 5 bases between the germline ends. CDR3 length: 11 residues. Germline V CDR1 and CDR2: MNHEY, SMNVEV (reference sequence). The CDR3 sequence is CASSLADEQFF. CDR3 coding DNA: TGTGCCAGCAGTTTGGCGGATGAGCAGTTCTTC.

V usage is TRBV27 and J usage is TRBJ2-7; D not certain. CDR1 and CDR2 from the germline V gene are MNHEY and SMNVEV (reference sequence). The CDR3 covers 10 residues. Trimming left V 9 bases short and J 6 bases short, with 9 bases between. CDR3 DNA: TGTGCCAGTGGAGCTCGCGAGCAGTACTTC. Protein sequence: CASGAREQYF.

The sample holds a few counts of this clonotype. The chain combines TRBV3-1 with TRBJ2-1; 13 bases are a match to TRBD2. This CDR3 has 16 residues. The V gene end was trimmed by 2 bases and the J gene end by 2 bases; junction bases not matched to a gene: 0. CDR1 and CDR2 from the germline V gene are LGHDT and YNNKEL (reference sequence). The CDR3 DNA is TGTGCCAGCAGCCAAACTAGCGGGGGGGCCTACAATGAGCAGTTCTTC. This translates into CASSQTSGGAYNEQFF.

The V gene is TRBV29-1, the J gene TRBJ2-5; 12 bases fit TRBD1. The trim removed 6 bases at V and 5 bases at J, leaving 7 bases unmatched. Germline CDR1 and CDR2: SQVTM and ANQGSEA. The CDR3 has 14 residues. The DNA of the CDR3 is TGCAGCGTGGCCGGGACAGGGGGCAGTGAGACCCAGTACTTC. It translates to CSVAGTGGSETQYF.

The V and J genes are TRBV6-5 and TRBJ1-5, with unresolved D. V gave up 0 bases and J gave up 6 bases, with 6 bases separating them. The CDR3 has 13 residues. CDR1 and CDR2 (germline): MNHEY, SVGAGI. CDR3 protein: CASSYSVIQPQHF. The CDR3 DNA sequence: TGTGCCAGCAGTTACTCGGTAATTCAGCCCCAGCATTTT.

The V gene is TRBV29-1, the J gene TRBJ1-2; tentatively, D is TRBD1 (5 bases). CDR1 and CDR2 (germline): SQVTM, ANQGSEA. The V end lost 3 bases, the J end lost 4 bases, and 12 bases lay between the germline ends. The CDR3 loop spans 13 amino acids. CDR3 nucleotide sequence: TGCAGCGTTGAGAGGGATAGGGGCTATGGCTACACCTTC. Translated, it gives CSVERDRGYGYTF.

The chain has TRBV4-1 and TRBJ2-3, with TRBD2 as a possible D gene (5 bases). Trimming left V 3 bases short and J 6 bases short, with 10 bases between. The CDR3 loop spans 13 amino acids. Germline values: CDR1 MGHRA, CDR2 YSYEKL. CDR3 residues: CASSQKEVDTQYF. CDR3 nucleotides: TGCGCCAGCAGCCAGAAGGAGGTCGATACGCAGTATTTT.

A few counts support this clonotype. The V call is TRBV30, the J call TRBJ2-7, with D possibly being TRBD1 (6 bases). This CDR3 is 13 amino acids long. Germline V gene lookup returns CDR1 GTSNPN and CDR2 SVGIG (reference sequence). The V end was cut by 2 bases, the J end by 2 bases, with 10 bases between. The CDR3 reads CAWSPDRTYEQYF. The DNA of the CDR3 is TGTGCCTGGAGTCCCGACAGGACCTACGAGCAGTACTTC. The full variable domain, in which reference TRBV30 and TRBJ2-7 provide the parts outside the CDR3, is SQTIHQWPATLVQPVGSPLSLECTVEGTSNPNLYWYRQAAGRGLQLLFYSVGIGQISSEVPQNLSASRPQDRQFILSSKKLLLSDSGFYLCAWSPDRTYEQYFGPGTRLTVT.

The CDR3 DNA reads TGTGCCAGCAGCCAAGTTTGGACACCGAACACTGAAGCTTTCTTT. The encoded protein is CASSQVWTPNTEAFF. The V gene is TRBV14, the J gene TRBJ1-1; maybe TRBD1 (5 bases). Germline V CDR1 and CDR2: SGHDN, FVKESK. With 1 base removed from V and 1 base from J, the gap between germline ends came to 10 bases. CDR3 length equals 15 residues.

This sequence joins TRBV3-1 and TRBJ1-6, with TRBD1 matching 9 bases. CDR3 size: 16 residues. Germline CDR1 LGHDT, CDR2 YNNKEL (reference sequence). Trimming removed 0 bases from V and 7 bases from J; junction bases left unmatched: 4. The CDR3 DNA reads TGTGCCAGCAGCCAAGATGGGACAGGGCTCAATTCACCCCTCCACTTT. This codes for CASSQDGTGLNSPLHF.

The rearrangement joins TRBV4-1 to TRBJ2-2; the D is unclear. This CDR3 is 16 amino acids long. Germline lookup yields CDR1 MGHRA and CDR2 YSYEKL. V was pared by 3 bases and J by 0 bases, with 11 bases between. The CDR3 DNA sequence: TGCGCCAGCAGCCAGCGAGGCAGCCCGAACACCGGGGAGCTGTTTTTT. This translates into CASSQRGSPNTGELFF.

CDR3: CSAEKQGNEQFF. DNA of the CDR3: TGCAGCGCCGAAAAACAGGGAAATGAGCAGTTCTTC. The gene calls are TRBV29-1 and TRBJ2-1, with D perhaps matching TRBD1 (6 bases). CDR1 is SQVTM, CDR2 ANQGSEA, per germline. V lost 7 bases to trimming and J lost 7 bases, with 14 bases between them. CDR3 length: 12 amino acids.

The V call is TRBV10-3, the J call TRBJ2-7; D may be TRBD1 (5 bases). The germline V and J ends were trimmed by 0 bases and 6 bases, with 18 bases remaining between them. From germline, CDR1 is ENHRY and CDR2 SYGVKD. The CDR3 consists of 16 residues. In DNA, the CDR3 is TGTGCCATCAGTGAGTCGCTCGCGACAGTCATATCCGAGCAGTACTTC. Protein sequence: CAISESLATVISEQYF.

The rearrangement uses TRBV13 and TRBJ2-1; perhaps TRBD2 as D (5 bases). The CDR3 sequence is 14 residues long. The germline CDR1 and CDR2 sequences are PRHDT and FYEKMQ (reference sequence). Deletions cut 1 base from V and 6 bases from J, with 10 bases between. CDR3 region: CASSLVLGSNEQFF. The CDR3 coding sequence is TGTGCCAGCAGCTTAGTACTAGGAAGCAATGAGCAGTTCTTC.

Only one count was recorded for this clonotype. The rearrangement joins TRBV6-5 to TRBJ2-1; D possibly corresponds to TRBD1 (6 bases). V lost 5 bases and J 11 bases, leaving 10 bases between the germline ends. There are 11 residues in the CDR3. The germline V gene encodes CDR1 MNHEY and CDR2 SVGAGI. The CDR3 spells CASSTTGQQFF. As DNA, the CDR3 is TGTGCCAGCAGTACGACAGGACAGCAGTTCTTC.

This chain connects TRBV11-3 to TRBJ2-1; 12 nucleotides agree with TRBD2. The ends lost 3 bases at V and 8 bases at J; junction bases unmatched: 8. The CDR3 is 16 amino acids. In germline, CDR1 is SGHNT, CDR2 YENEEA. The CDR3 nucleotides read TGTGCCAGCAGCTTTGATCTAGCGGGGGGGCCGGATGAGCAGTTCTTC. The encoded protein is CASSFDLAGGPDEQFF. The full variable domain, rest sourced from reference TRBV11-3 and TRBJ2-1, is EAGVVQSPRYKIIEKKQPVAFWCNPISGHNTLYWYLQNLGQGPELLIRYENEEAVDDSQLPKDRFSAERLKGVDSTLKIQPAELGDSAVYLCASSFDLAGGPDEQFFGPGTRLTVL.

This chain uses TRBV12-3 or TRBV12-4 with TRBJ1-5; D gene unclear. This CDR3 region has 13 residues. V gave up 4 bases and J gave up 6 bases, with 10 bases separating them. CDR3 in DNA: TGTGCCAGCAGTTGGGCGTGGGGTCAGCCCCAGCATTTT. Its protein product is CASSWAWGQPQHF.

The chain recombines TRBV5-1 with TRBJ2-1; TRBD2 matches 11 bases. The CDR3 is made up of 15 amino acids. Germline-derived CDR1 and CDR2 are SGHRS and YFSETQ. V dropped 6 bases and J dropped 9; count of bases not matched to a gene: 11. The CDR3: CASIGPGTSGPEQFF. The CDR3 DNA is TGCGCCAGCATCGGTCCAGGGACTAGCGGACCTGAGCAGTTCTTC.

This clonotype has just one count. The V gene is TRBV29-1, the J gene TRBJ2-5, with 8 bases identical to TRBD1. J was trimmed by 5 bases and V by 2 bases; bases with no gene match: 10. Germline V CDR1 and CDR2: SQVTM, ANQGSEA. The CDR3 loop spans 15 amino acids. The CDR3 sequence: CSVERQGAVGETQYF. The CDR3 DNA is TGCAGCGTTGAACGGCAGGGGGCAGTCGGGGAGACCCAGTACTTC.

The chain carries TRBV30 and TRBJ1-2; 10 nucleotides match TRBD1. CDR1 GTSNPN and CDR2 SVGIG come from the germline V gene (reference sequence). V was pared by 4 bases and J by 8 bases, with 13 bases of the junction left unmatched. This CDR3 has 15 amino acids. The chain's CDR3 is CAWNVGQGPQGGYTF. The CDR3, as DNA: TGTGCCTGGAATGTGGGACAGGGGCCTCAGGGGGGCTACACCTTC.

The rearrangement uses TRBV27 and TRBJ1-2; D is unclear. From germline, CDR1 is MNHEY and CDR2 SMNVEV (reference sequence). This CDR3 spans 13 amino acids. The V end was cut by 2 bases, the J end by 8 bases, with 12 bases between. In nucleotides, the CDR3 is TGTGCCAGCAGTTTAGGGCCATCGAGAGGCTACACCTTC. It codes for CASSLGPSRGYTF.

The V call is TRBV3-1, the J call TRBJ2-7, with 9 bases identical to TRBD1. V was clipped by 4 bases and J by 6 bases; unmatched bases: 7. The CDR3 extends over 14 amino acids. Germline V gene sequence: CDR1 LGHDT, CDR2 YNNKEL (reference sequence). This chain's CDR3 is CASSPGQGSGEQYF. CDR3 DNA: TGTGCCAGCAGCCCCGGACAGGGGAGCGGCGAGCAGTACTTC.

This clonotype was recorded once. At one boundary the junction diverges from the germline segment, which might be a read error. The chain joins TRBV23-1 to TRBJ1-5; D is unresolved. TRBV23-1 is identified as an open reading frame with a role that is uncertain. The CDR3 is 9 residues long. The CDR3 coding sequence is TGCGCCAGCAGTCAATCGGCCACTTTT. This translates into CASSQSATF.

This clonotype appeared a single time. This chain connects TRBV20-1 to TRBJ1-5; 8 nucleotides agree with TRBD1. The CDR3 is 16 amino acids. The germline CDR1 and CDR2 sequences are DFQATT and SNEGSKA (reference sequence). With 6 bases clipped from V and 0 bases from J, the junction kept 10 bases outside the gene matches. CDR3 residues: CSAKDRGRYSNQPQHF. Here the CDR3 DNA reads TGCAGTGCAAAAGACAGGGGCCGATATAGCAATCAGCCCCAGCATTTT.

Only one count was recorded for this clonotype. J is TRBJ2-1 and V is TRBV5-6, with D hard to call. From germline, CDR1 is SGHDT and CDR2 YYEEEE. The CDR3 is 12 amino acids. V gave up 0 bases and J gave up 7 bases, with 5 bases separating them. CDR3: CASSLEENEQFF. CDR3 in DNA: TGTGCCAGCAGCTTGGAAGAGAATGAGCAGTTCTTC.

The V gene is TRBV20-1, the J gene TRBJ1-1, with D unresolved. The germline V gene has CDR1 DFQATT and CDR2 SNEGSKA (reference sequence). V was trimmed by 2 bases and J by 0 bases, leaving 10 bases between them. The CDR3 consists of 14 residues. The CDR3 is CSARRAQLNTEAFF. The DNA of the CDR3 is TGCAGTGCTAGAAGGGCGCAGTTGAACACTGAAGCTTTCTTT.

The V gene is TRBV3-1, the J gene TRBJ1-6; perhaps TRBD1 as D (6 bases). The CDR3 is 15 amino acids. Per germline, CDR1 LGHDT and CDR2 YNNKEL (reference sequence). The germline V and J ends were trimmed by 4 bases and 7 bases, with 14 bases remaining between them. CDR3 in DNA: TGTGCCAGCAGCCGCGTACAGGGAGGCAATTCACCCCTCCACTTT. It encodes CASSRVQGGNSPLHF.

V gene TRBV29-1 combines with J gene TRBJ1-2; D not certain. Looked up from germline, CDR1 is SQVTM and CDR2 is ANQGSEA. V was cut by 4 bases and J by 4 bases, with 7 bases left in between. The CDR3 runs 11 residues. The CDR3 sequence: CSVAGFYGYTF. CDR3 coding DNA: TGCAGCGTTGCTGGGTTCTATGGCTACACCTTC.

The chain joins TRBV4-1 to TRBJ1-5; D gene unclear. Looked up from germline, CDR1 is MGHRA and CDR2 is YSYEKL. V lost 3 bases and J lost 1, with 10 bases in between. The CDR3 contains 15 residues. The chain's CDR3 is CASSHSPGSNQPQHF. Written as DNA, the CDR3 is TGCGCCAGCAGCCACTCCCCGGGGAGCAATCAGCCCCAGCATTTT.